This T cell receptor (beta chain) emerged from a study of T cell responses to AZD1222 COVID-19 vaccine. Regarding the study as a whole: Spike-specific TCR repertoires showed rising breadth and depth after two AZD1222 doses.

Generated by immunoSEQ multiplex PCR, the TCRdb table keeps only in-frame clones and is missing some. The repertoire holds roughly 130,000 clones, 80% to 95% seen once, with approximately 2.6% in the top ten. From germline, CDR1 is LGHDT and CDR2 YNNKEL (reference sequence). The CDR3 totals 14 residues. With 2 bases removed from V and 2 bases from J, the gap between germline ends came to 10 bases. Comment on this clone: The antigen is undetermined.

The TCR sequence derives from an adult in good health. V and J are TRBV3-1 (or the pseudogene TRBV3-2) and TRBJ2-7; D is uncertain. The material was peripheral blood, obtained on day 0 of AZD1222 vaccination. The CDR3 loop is CASSQSGQAYEQYF. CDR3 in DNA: TGTGCCAGCAGCCAATCGGGCCAGGCCTACGAGCAGTACTTC.